This T cell receptor (beta chain) is drawn from a study of cytomegalovirus exposure and HLA in healthy donors (dated by TCRdb to between 2016 and 2019). Regarding the complete study: In an earlier analysis of 587 of the donors, approximately 300 Gb of sequence data and approximately 100 million unique TCR beta sequences from about 179 million T cells were reported. Donor age, sex, ethnicity and CMV serostatus were collected together with the repertoire data. Genome-wide SNP genotypes for about 65% of the roughly 700 donors were used in a later genetic analysis, which treated that subset as a discovery cohort. The study used immunosequencing to profile the T cell repertoires of around 600 subjects and linked those repertoires to cytomegalovirus serostatus. Among the roughly 400 genotyped donors, around 81% belonged to the genetic ancestry cluster associated with self-reported Caucasian donors. Because of strong linkage in the cohort, five DR-DQ haplotypes were treated as single units for association and clustering. Typing coverage differed by locus: A, B, C, DRB1 and DQB1 were typed in roughly 620-630 donors, DQA1 in about 500, DPA1 in 606, and DPB1 in 472. The study aimed to test whether signatures of past pathogen exposure could be identified by cataloging public T cell receptors. Every discovery cohort repertoire had been produced on one sequencing platform. Along with the roughly 710-subject first cohort, a separate validation cohort of over a hundred different subjects was used. Across under 500 genotyped donors of the cohort, an average of roughly 230,000 unique TCR beta nucleotide sequences per donor were sequenced, and 15% to 20% of those sequences were non-productive. The later analysis used no new phenotypic data to find candidate immune exposures, relying instead on TCR beta sequences and their occurrence across donors. In an earlier analysis of 587 of the donors, high-throughput TCR beta sequencing was used to judge whether each TCR beta V gene segment behaved as functional or pseudogenic. HLA typing included class I and class II loci at four-digit resolution. High-throughput TCR immunosequencing, statistical association of individual TCRs with disease status, and machine learning were combined to predict cytomegalovirus infection status. A later analysis re-examined previously published TCR beta repertoires from 600 to 700 donors and added high-resolution HLA genotyping to investigate patterns of TCR occurrence. Roughly 320 gigabases of sequencing data and roughly 80 million unique TCR sequences made up an early release that covered about 640 HLA-typed donors. General conclusions and limits of the study: The authors suggested that the approach could potentially be generalized to other disease states and immunological phenotypes. A further reported finding was that TCR beta sequences accurately predicted the HLA-A and HLA-B alleles for most subjects in the first cohort. The 87-base-pair reads could not distinguish some IMGT-functional V segments, including TRBV6-2 and TRBV6-3, so those segments were excluded. Because counts were too low, roughly 17 rarely observed V segments, including chromosome 9 orphons, were left out of the earlier analysis of 500 to 650 of the donors. According to a later analysis, most CMV-associated TCR beta chains appeared to be HLA-restricted, and the HLA associations seemed to be driven largely by CMV exposure. The cohort was sequenced for TCR beta chains only, and without alpha or paired-chain data the features that could be detected were limited. A later genetic analysis associated a missense DCLRE1C variant with V-gene and J-gene trimming of TCR beta chains, and an independent cohort replicated the association. Linkage disequilibrium might explain the correlated functional status among segregating V segments, but an unknown experimental factor could not be excluded. In a later analysis, the rate of TCR association differed among HLA loci, with DRB1 alleles having the most associated TCRs and HLA-C alleles having the fewest. In vitro tests confirmed that three of the cytomegalovirus-associated TCR beta chains recognize cytomegalovirus antigens. According to a later genetic analysis, donors in an Asian-associated ancestry cluster had fewer N-insertions in productive TCRs than the approximately 670-donor mean. Across donors, most TCR sequences were observed very rarely, whereas some public TCRs were present in many individuals. In a later analysis, some 18,000 TCR beta sequences were associated with specific HLA alleles at a false discovery rate of 0.05. Strong co-occurrence of HLA alleles, especially DR and DQ, made assigning TCR associations to individual alleles difficult. Broadly in line with IMGT annotations, most TCR beta V segments showed up in productive rearrangements about 87% or about 30% of the time in an earlier analysis of about 500 of the donors. Roughly uniform sequencing depth across donors was assumed in presence/absence analyses, although this assumption may not hold. A cluster of highly shared sequence variants was judged likely to be a technical artifact of the sequencing pipeline. In both the original and validation cohorts, the classifier was reported to diagnose cytomegalovirus status with high specificity and sensitivity. In the study, approximately 160 TCR beta chains were listed as associated with cytomegalovirus. HLA typing was unavailable for some donors at each locus, so association tests used only the typed subset. For the cohort, immune exposure information was limited to CMV serostatus. Several of the top co-occurrence clusters appeared to be linked to parvovirus B19, influenza, CMV and Epstein-Barr virus, according to a later analysis. In a later analysis, HLA-associated TCR beta chains were found to be more clonally expanded and to have lower generation probabilities than equally common non-associated chains.

The germline V gene (reference sequence) supplies CDR1 SGHAT and CDR2 FQDESV. At the junction V is shortened by 6 bases and J by 5 bases; bases outside the gene matches: 5. The CDR3 runs 15 residues from the cysteine to the phenylalanine. Solely the CDR3 DNA is kept, with 45 bases framed from the first base. In total, more than 500 healthy bone marrow donors made up the cohort. All cohort members were sampled while nominally healthy, although unrecorded immune exposures were likely present. The donor tested CMV seropositive and was one of the 289 seropositive cohort members. Each donor provided a peripheral blood sample, and peripheral blood mononuclear cells were used for TCR beta sequencing. Genomic DNA was extracted from the blood cell samples with the Qiagen DNeasy Blood Extraction Kit. The method behind the library was the immunoSEQ multiplex PCR assay. For the multiplex PCR, a mixture combining 60 forward primers for TCR Vbeta segments and 13 reverse primers for TCR Jbeta segments was used. The CDR3 region of rearranged TCR beta genes was amplified from genomic DNA by a multiplex PCR assay. The Illumina HiSeq System was used to sequence the amplified TCR beta libraries as 87-base-pair reads. Under the source paper's analysis protocol: Across the 700 or so repertoires, a later analysis counted approximately 83 million unique TCR beta chains, 9.5 million to 13 million of which were shared by at least two donors. Raw reads were error-corrected and collapsed into unique sequences by a nearest-neighbor algorithm in which closely related sequences were merged to remove PCR and sequencing errors. V, D and J gene segments were assigned by aligning CDR3 sequences to IMGT reference sequences. For a sequence to be retained, a match of at least six nucleotides to both a V gene segment and a J gene segment was required. Rearrangements were called productive when the CDR3 lacked stop codons and stayed in frame with V and J; all others were non-productive. Following IMGT convention, CDR3 was defined as the stretch from the second conserved V-encoded cysteine to the conserved J-encoded phenylalanine. The earlier analysis of about 570 of the donors excluded any sequence lacking an unambiguous match to a single V gene segment. In an earlier analysis of 450 to 700 of the donors, V segments were called functional above 56.7% productive rearrangements and were called segregating when the between-donor standard deviation exceeded 5%. A statistical classification framework was built to diagnose cytomegalovirus status from the catalog of TCR beta chain sequences. In a later analysis, TCR nucleotide sequences were compared against IMGT/GENE-DB human TR gene sequences so that V and J genes could be assigned. Using the TCRdist pipeline, a later analysis assigned CDR3 sequences along with most-parsimonious VDJ recombination scenarios. In a later analysis, every TCR beta chain was defined by the combination of its CDR3 amino acid sequence and its V-gene family, and reads without a unique V-gene family were dropped. As a way to deal with suspected cross-contamination and a sequencing artifact, a later analysis dropped 450 to 600 nucleotide sequences that were highly shared and had low generation probability. In a later analysis, a clonal expansion index was calculated for each public chain from normalized within-repertoire ranks of inferred template counts. A later analysis computed generation probabilities with a VDJ recombination model fitted to out-of-frame rearrangements, and checked the results against IGoR. In a later analysis, hypergeometric tests were used to score TCR-TCR, TCR-HLA and TCR-CMV co-occurrence, with a repertoire-size bias correction applied to TCR pairs. To estimate false discovery rates, a later analysis permuted the HLA or CMV assignments 20 times. In a later analysis, co-occurring TCRs were grouped with DBSCAN, and TCRdist sequence similarity was added when clustering was performed within HLA-allele-positive subsets. Co-occurrence clustering excluded repertoires with fewer than 30,000 or more than 120,000 public chains, plus five with anomalous nucleotide sharing. TCRdb carries this immuneACCESS record with in-frame sequences only. Its versions omit some clonotypes, under half of them owing to an unresolved V gene in the studies checked, with the rest unexplained. V, J and clone size were drawn from that table, and D and trimming were deduced from the DNA. A total of 90,000 to 140,000 clones appear in this sample, around 74% of them only once. The top ten hold about 9.1% of the sample.

Concerning this clone itself: This receptor's antigen is unknown. Within one base of it there is no much larger clone, and no base qualities were kept.

This sequence originates from a woman aged 40 to 50 in good health and CMV-seropositive. The sample comprised PBMCs. The V gene is TRBV11-1 and the J gene is TRBJ1-6, with 9 central nucleotides matching TRBD1. The CDR3 region: CASSLTGGDNSPLHF. The DNA reads TGTGCCAGCAGTTTAACAGGGGGCGATAATTCACCCCTCCACTTT.